The entry below describes one T cell receptor beta chain. Between the trimmed V and J ends, which lost 4 bases and 8 bases, there was a span of 14 bases. Per the germline V gene, CDR1 is LGHDT and CDR2 is YNNKEL (reference sequence). The CDR3 covers 13 residues. This sample was included in a study of blood T cell repertoires in COVID-19. The wider study: COVID-19 samples from acute and convalescent phases originated in the United States, Italy and Spain.

Sequenced by immunoSEQ multiplex PCR; TCRdb stores in-frame clones only, minus some. Of approximately 40,000 clones detected, over 80% appear once; the ten largest clones hold approximately 8.8%. V usage is TRBV3-1 (or the pseudogene TRBV3-2) and J usage is TRBJ1-2, with no clear D. This clonotype originated in a woman in her 70s with acute or convalescent COVID-19. The sequencing sample was made of peripheral blood. The CDR3 reads CASSLQDAGGYTF. CDR3 in DNA: TGTGCCAGCAGCCTACAAGATGCCGGGGGCTACACCTTC.